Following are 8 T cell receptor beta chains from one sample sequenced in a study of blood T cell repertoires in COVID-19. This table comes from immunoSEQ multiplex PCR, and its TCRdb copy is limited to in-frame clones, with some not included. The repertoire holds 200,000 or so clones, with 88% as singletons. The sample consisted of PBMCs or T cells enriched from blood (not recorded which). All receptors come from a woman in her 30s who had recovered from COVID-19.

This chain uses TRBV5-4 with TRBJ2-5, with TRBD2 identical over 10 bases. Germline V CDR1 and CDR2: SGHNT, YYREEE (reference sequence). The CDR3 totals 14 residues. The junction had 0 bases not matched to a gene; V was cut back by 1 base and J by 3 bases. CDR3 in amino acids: CASSLTSGEETQYF. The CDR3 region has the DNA TGTGCCAGCAGCTTGACTAGCGGGGAAGAGACCCAGTACTTC.

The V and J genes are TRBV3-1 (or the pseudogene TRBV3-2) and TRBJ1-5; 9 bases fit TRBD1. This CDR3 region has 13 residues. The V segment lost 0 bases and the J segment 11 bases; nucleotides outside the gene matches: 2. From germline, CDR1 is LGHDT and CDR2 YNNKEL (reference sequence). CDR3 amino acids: CASSQDDRGAQHF. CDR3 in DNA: TGTGCCAGCAGCCAAGATGACAGGGGGGCCCAGCATTTT.

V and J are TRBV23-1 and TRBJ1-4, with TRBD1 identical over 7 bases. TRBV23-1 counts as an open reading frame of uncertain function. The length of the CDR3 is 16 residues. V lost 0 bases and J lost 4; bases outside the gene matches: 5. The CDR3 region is CASSQSPRGYNEKLFF. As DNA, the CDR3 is TGCGCCAGCAGTCAATCGCCCAGGGGGTATAATGAAAAACTGTTTTTT.

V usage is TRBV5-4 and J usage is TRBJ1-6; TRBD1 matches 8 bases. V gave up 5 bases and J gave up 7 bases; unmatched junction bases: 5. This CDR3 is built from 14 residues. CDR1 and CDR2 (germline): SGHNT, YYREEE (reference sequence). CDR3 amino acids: CASSFDRGNSPLHF. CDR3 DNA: TGTGCCAGCAGTTTCGACAGGGGAAATTCACCCCTCCACTTT. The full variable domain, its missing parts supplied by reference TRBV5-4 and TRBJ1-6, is ETGVTQSPTHLIKTRGQQVTLRCSSQSGHNTVSWYQQALGQGPQFIFQYYREEENGRGNFPPRFSGLQFPNYSSELNVNALELDDSALYLCASSFDRGNSPLHFGNGTRLTVT.

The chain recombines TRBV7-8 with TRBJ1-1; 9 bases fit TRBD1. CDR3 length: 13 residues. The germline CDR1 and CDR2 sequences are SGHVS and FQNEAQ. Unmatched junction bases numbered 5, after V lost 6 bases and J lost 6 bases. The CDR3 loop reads CASRGTGGPEAFF. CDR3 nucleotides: TGTGCCAGCAGGGGAACAGGGGGCCCTGAAGCTTTCTTT.

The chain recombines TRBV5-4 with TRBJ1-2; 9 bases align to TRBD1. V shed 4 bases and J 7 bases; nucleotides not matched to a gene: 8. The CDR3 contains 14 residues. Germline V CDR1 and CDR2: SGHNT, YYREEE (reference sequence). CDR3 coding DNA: TGTGCCAGCAGCCCCGACAGGGGGAGGAGTGGCTACACCTTC. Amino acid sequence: CASSPDRGRSGYTF.

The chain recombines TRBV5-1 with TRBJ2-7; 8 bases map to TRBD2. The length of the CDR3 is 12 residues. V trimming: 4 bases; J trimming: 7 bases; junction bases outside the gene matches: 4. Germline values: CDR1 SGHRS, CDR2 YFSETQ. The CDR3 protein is CASSEPSGEQYF. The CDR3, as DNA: TGCGCCAGCAGCGAACCTAGCGGGGAGCAGTACTTC.

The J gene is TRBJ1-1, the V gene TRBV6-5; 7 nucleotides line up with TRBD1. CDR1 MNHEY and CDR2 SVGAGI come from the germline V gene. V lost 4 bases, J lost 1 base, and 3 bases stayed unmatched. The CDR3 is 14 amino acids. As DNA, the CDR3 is TGTGCCAGCAGTTCAGGGGGTTGGAACACTGAAGCTTTCTTT. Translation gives CASSSGGWNTEAFF.